This TCR beta chain was documented in a study of blood T cell repertoires in COVID-19. Overall study context: The United States, Italy and Spain were the sources of the acute and convalescent COVID-19 samples. From T cells, B-cell-depleted T cells, or PBMCs came the material, which was cDNA or gDNA.

The length of the CDR3 is 16 residues. V shed 5 bases, J shed 5 bases, and the junction held 6 bases outside the gene matches. Germline assignment: CDR1 SNHLY and CDR2 FYNNEI. In the source study's methods: Amplification of reference gene primers provided the estimated nucleated cell counts. Here immunoSEQ multiplex PCR was the method, and the copy in TCRdb shows in-frame clones only, minus some. The V and J calls and clone size are taken from that table; D and trimming were inferred from the DNA. The table records approximately 160,000 clones, approximately 88% of them present only once. The TCR originated in a woman over 75 with active or convalescent COVID-19. The source material was peripheral blood. V and J are TRBV2 and TRBJ2-5; 15 bases line up with TRBD2. Here the CDR3 DNA reads TGTGCCAGCAGTCTCGGACTAGCGGGGGGGCTTGAGACCCAGTACTTC. It translates to CASSLGLAGGLETQYF.